This T cell receptor beta chain was retrieved from a study of tumor and adjacent non-tumor tissue in lung cancer (dated by TCRdb to the late 2010s). About the investigation overall: By cancer type, the cohort comprised eleven to twelve adenocarcinoma patients, a couple of squamous cell carcinoma patients and 1 small cell lung cancer patient. Sequencing generated a total of 120 million or so productive TCRbeta reads, averaging roughly 4.4 million reads per sample. Bulk TCRbeta repertoires were compared between lung tumor tissue and matched distant non-tumor lung tissue obtained from over 13 lung cancer patients. Among the approximately 15 patients, ages ranged from about 31 to 76 years, some ten were men and 5 were women, and disease was TNM stage I to III. For each patient, one tumor sample and one normal lung sample were taken, giving roughly 30 paired specimens that underwent TCRbeta CDR3 sequencing.

RNA was isolated from bulk, unsorted tissue, and RNA quality was assessed with a NanoDrop ND-1000 and an Agilent 2100. The normal lung samples consisted of distant non-tumor tissue collected more than 3 cm from the tumor edge. Newly diagnosed lung cancer patients without prior chemotherapy who had been admitted for thoracic surgery in China between August and November 2014 were enrolled as donors. Patients who had received previous radiotherapy or chemotherapy, or who had another concurrent cancer, were excluded from the study. Surgical tissue pieces of about 1-2.3 cm3 were preserved in RNAlater solution and stored at -80 °C until use. This clonotype was seen many times. This receptor's antigen is unknown. No much larger clonotype is one base removed from it; base qualities were not supplied. The CDR3 covers 14 residues, taking in both the cysteine and the phenylalanine. Of the read, only the CDR3 DNA is kept; its 42 bases are in frame from base 1. Trimming costs V 5 bases and J 4 bases, and their ends lie 14 bases apart.

Points the paper makes about the study in general: Neither the sequencing platform nor unique molecular identifiers are named or mentioned anywhere in the methods. Significantly higher TCR diversity (inverse Simpson) was observed in tumor tissue than in normal lung tissue (around 450 vs 150, P = 0.0075, Mann-Whitney U test). Significantly higher TCR diversity was found in younger patients, and higher tumor TCR diversity was associated with shorter overall and disease-free survival. Because peripheral blood was not sequenced, the blood TCRbeta repertoires of the lung cancer patients in the study went unexamined. Only roughly 16 patients were included in the cohort, and the need for larger samples and more detailed clinical data was noted by the authors. The top 100 clones made up a significantly larger cumulative share of the repertoire in normal lung than in tumor tissue.

Libraries were made using multiplex PCR. TCRdb records Illumina HiSeq 2500 as the sequencer. TCRbeta libraries were built by three rounds of nested PCR using primers (Table S4), following protocols modified from ARM-PCR. Before sequencing, PCR products of 200-500 bp were excised from the gel and purified with the QIAquick gel extraction kit. The source study handled its data this way. Trimmomatic was used to clean the reads, FLASH merged the cleaned reads into complete CDR3 sequences, and MiTCR assigned the sequences to V(D)J germline segments. VDJtools was used to compute clonal diversity as the inverse Simpson's index. In-frame sequences lacking a premature stop codon were counted as productive reads. TCRdb passed the public sequencing reads through fastp at Q25 and MiXCR, retaining productive beta sequences. Entries are consolidated by CDR3 protein sequence, retaining the most common genes and DNA. TCRdb's processing, not the authors', yielded these V and J calls. The sample table lists 90,000 to 110,000 distinct CDR3 sequences, about 61% of them with a count of one. The ten largest clones add up to around 17% of the sample.

Specimen: distant non-tumor lung tissue. Recombination connected TRBV12-3 or TRBV12-4 to TRBJ2-5; there is no confident call for the D gene. The sequence derives from a man in his 60s with non-small cell lung cancer. The DNA sequence is TGTGCCAGCAGTGACCGGAGCCGCGGAGAGACCCAGTACTTC. Its protein is CASSDRSRGETQYF.